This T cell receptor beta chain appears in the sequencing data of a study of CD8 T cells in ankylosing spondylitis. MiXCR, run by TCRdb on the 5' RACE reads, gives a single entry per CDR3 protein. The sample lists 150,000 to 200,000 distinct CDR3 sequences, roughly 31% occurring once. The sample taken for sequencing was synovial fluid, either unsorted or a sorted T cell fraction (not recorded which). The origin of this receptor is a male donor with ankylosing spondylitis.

The CDR3 sequence is CASSYSNGEQYF. The CDR3 bases are TGTGCCAGCAGTTACTCGAATGGCGAGCAGTACTTC. The chain couples TRBV6-6 to TRBJ2-7; no definite D call. The CDR3 has 12 residues. Germline lookup yields CDR1 MNHNY and CDR2 SVGAGI (reference sequence). Trimming removed 0 bases at V and 6 bases at J, with 6 bases between.